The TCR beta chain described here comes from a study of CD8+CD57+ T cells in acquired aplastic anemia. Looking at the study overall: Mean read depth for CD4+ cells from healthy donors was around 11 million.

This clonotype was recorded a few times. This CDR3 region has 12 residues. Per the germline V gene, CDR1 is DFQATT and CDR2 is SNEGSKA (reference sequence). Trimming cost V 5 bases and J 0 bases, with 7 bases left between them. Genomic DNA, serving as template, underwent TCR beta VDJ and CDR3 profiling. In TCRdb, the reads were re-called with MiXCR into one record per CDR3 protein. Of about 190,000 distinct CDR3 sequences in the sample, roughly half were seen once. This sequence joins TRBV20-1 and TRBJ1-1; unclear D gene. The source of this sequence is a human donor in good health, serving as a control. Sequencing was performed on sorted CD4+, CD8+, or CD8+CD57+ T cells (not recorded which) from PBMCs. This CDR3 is CSAGLLNTEAFF. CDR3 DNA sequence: TGCAGTGCTGGCCTCCTGAACACTGAAGCTTTCTTT.